The rows below give T cell receptor beta chains drawn from one sample of a study of blood T cell repertoires in COVID-19. Libraries were prepared by immunoSEQ multiplex PCR; TCRdb keeps only in-frame clonotypes and omits some of them. The sample contains approximately 150,000 clones, around 80% of which appear only once. Source material: peripheral blood. These receptors came from a man in his fifties or sixties with acute or convalescent COVID-19. Both conserved end residues are part of each CDR3. Each record gives: J gene, V gene, clone size, D gene, CDR3 protein, CDR3 DNA. A D gene is named only where the DNA matches it firmly. Where a row states a size, it is once, few, many or the class of an expanded clone; other rows omit it.

J gene: TRBJ1-4
V gene: TRBV27
clone size: many
D gene: -
CDR3 protein: CASSFGAGPAEKLFF
CDR3 DNA: TGTGCCAGCAGTTTTGGGGCAGGGCCAGCTGAGAAACTGTTTTTT

J gene: TRBJ2-7
V gene: TRBV15
clone size: -
D gene: -
CDR3 protein: CATSREAGASEQYF
CDR3 DNA: TGTGCCACCAGCAGAGAGGCGGGGGCGAGCGAGCAGTACTTC

J gene: TRBJ2-5
V gene: TRBV5-4
clone size: -
D gene: -
CDR3 protein: CASSFQRERGGTQYF
CDR3 DNA: TGTGCCAGCAGCTTCCAGCGGGAAAGGGGGGGGACCCAGTACTTC

J gene: TRBJ2-1
V gene: TRBV7-2
clone size: -
D gene: TRBD2
CDR3 protein: CASSPRWAGGQFF
CDR3 DNA: TGTGCCAGCAGCCCCCGTTGGGCGGGAGGGCAGTTCTTC

J gene: TRBJ1-6
V gene: TRBV5-4
clone size: -
D gene: TRBD1
CDR3 protein: CASSDRGGSPLHF
CDR3 DNA: TGTGCCAGCAGCGACAGGGGTGGATCACCCCTCCACTTT

J gene: TRBJ2-7
V gene: TRBV10-3
clone size: few
D gene: TRBD1
CDR3 protein: CAISESTGRGNYEQYF
CDR3 DNA: TGTGCCATCAGTGAGTCGACCGGCAGGGGGAACTACGAGCAGTACTTC

J gene: TRBJ1-4
V gene: TRBV6-1
clone size: few
D gene: -
CDR3 protein: CASSELREGKEILFF
CDR3 DNA: TGTGCCAGCAGTGAGCTCAGGGAAGGGAAAGAGATACTGTTTTTT

J gene: TRBJ2-4
V gene: TRBV6-1
clone size: -
D gene: TRBD2
CDR3 protein: CASSELAGVPYIQYF
CDR3 DNA: TGTGCCAGCAGTGAACTAGCGGGAGTACCGTACATTCAGTACTTC

J gene: TRBJ2-7
V gene: TRBV27
clone size: few
D gene: -
CDR3 protein: CASSLGGAGSYEQYF
CDR3 DNA: TGTGCCAGCAGCTTAGGGGGGGCTGGTAGTTACGAGCAGTACTTC

J gene: TRBJ2-7
V gene: TRBV11-2
clone size: -
D gene: -
CDR3 protein: CASSLAGRSYEQYF
CDR3 DNA: TGTGCCAGCAGCTTAGCTGGCAGGTCCTACGAGCAGTACTTC

J gene: TRBJ2-1
V gene: TRBV27
clone size: -
D gene: TRBD2
CDR3 protein: CASSLAGGGSYNEQFF
CDR3 DNA: TGTGCCAGCAGTTTAGCTGGCGGGGGCTCCTACAATGAGCAGTTCTTC

J gene: TRBJ2-7
V gene: TRBV10-2
clone size: -
D gene: TRBD2
CDR3 protein: CASSEQPAGITDEQYF
CDR3 DNA: TGCGCCAGCAGTGAGCAGCCAGCGGGGATTACCGACGAGCAGTACTTC

J gene: TRBJ1-5
V gene: TRBV4-2
clone size: few
D gene: -
CDR3 protein: CASSQGATEVNQPQHF
CDR3 DNA: TGTGCCAGCAGCCAAGGAGCGACCGAGGTAAACCAGCCCCAGCATTTT

J gene: TRBJ2-2
V gene: TRBV3-1/TRBV3-2
clone size: once
D gene: TRBD2
CDR3 protein: CASSQDTLAGVPTGELFF
CDR3 DNA: TGTGCCAGCAGCCAAGATACGCTAGCGGGAGTGCCCACCGGGGAGCTGTTTTTT

J gene: TRBJ2-7
V gene: TRBV7-9
clone size: -
D gene: TRBD1
CDR3 protein: CASSKTGGLYYEQYF
CDR3 DNA: TGTGCCAGCAGCAAGACAGGGGGCCTCTACTACGAGCAGTACTTC

J gene: TRBJ2-3
V gene: TRBV4-1
clone size: -
D gene: TRBD2
CDR3 protein: CASSYGLAYTDTQYF
CDR3 DNA: TGCGCCAGCAGCTACGGACTAGCTTACACAGATACGCAGTATTTT

J gene: TRBJ1-5
V gene: TRBV7-8
clone size: few
D gene: -
CDR3 protein: CASSLVENQPQHF
CDR3 DNA: TGTGCCAGCAGCTTAGTAGAGAATCAGCCCCAGCATTTT

J gene: TRBJ1-5
V gene: TRBV3-1/TRBV3-2
clone size: few
D gene: TRBD1
CDR3 protein: CASSQRPGGLSNQPQHF
CDR3 DNA: TGTGCCAGCAGCCAACGGCCAGGGGGTCTTAGCAATCAGCCCCAGCATTTT

J gene: TRBJ2-3
V gene: TRBV7-9
clone size: -
D gene: TRBD2
CDR3 protein: CASSSQTSGSTDTQYF
CDR3 DNA: TGTGCCAGCAGCTCCCAGACTAGCGGGTCCACAGATACGCAGTATTTT

J gene: TRBJ1-1
V gene: TRBV5-1
clone size: few
D gene: -
CDR3 protein: CASSLEGGRGTEAFF
CDR3 DNA: TGCGCCAGCAGCTTGGAGGGGGGGCGGGGCACTGAAGCTTTCTTT

J gene: TRBJ1-3
V gene: TRBV3-1/TRBV3-2
clone size: -
D gene: TRBD1
CDR3 protein: CASTRTGGMPGNTIYF
CDR3 DNA: TGTGCCAGCACACGGACAGGGGGCATGCCTGGAAACACCATATATTTT

J gene: TRBJ1-2
V gene: TRBV7-9
clone size: once
D gene: -
CDR3 protein: CASSPPQGLGNYGYTF
CDR3 DNA: TGTGCCAGCAGCCCCCCTCAGGGGTTGGGTAACTATGGCTACACCTTC